The subject of this entry is one T cell receptor (beta chain). No antigen is known for it. This sample is drawn from a study of shared clonotypes between healthy human individuals. Overall study findings and caveats: Though the depth was large, rarefaction showed that sorted-subset sequencing was incomplete.

The V end lost 5 bases, the J end lost 7 bases, and 18 bases lay between the germline ends. In germline, CDR1 is SGHVS, CDR2 FNYEAQ. CDR3 length equals 14 residues. The genomic DNA of each subset was split evenly across several immunoSEQ plates. The assay was immunoSEQ multiplex PCR, and TCRdb's table has in-frame clones only and misses some. The data show under 750,000 clones, 72% seen once. The clonotype comes from a woman aged 25 to 39 in good health. The chain recombines TRBV7-6 with TRBJ2-7, with a weak D call TRBD1 (5 bases). Material for sequencing was memory CD4+ T cells sorted from blood. Subset noted: CD45RA-negative fraction. CDR3 sequence reads: CASSRTLGAREQYF. The CDR3 nucleotides read TGTGCCAGCAGCCGCACTCTTGGGGCGAGGGAGCAGTACTTC.